Following are 23 T cell receptor beta chains from one sample sequenced in a study of blood T cell repertoires in COVID-19. Generated by immunoSEQ multiplex PCR, the TCRdb table keeps only in-frame clones and is missing some. The table has over 200,000 clones, roughly 80% seen once. Source material: peripheral blood. These receptors were collected from a woman aged 80 or older with acute or convalescent COVID-19.

The chain employs TRBV11-2 and TRBJ1-6, with no clear D. The CDR3 spans 15 residues. V was cut by 0 bases and J by 4 bases, with 7 bases left in between. Germline V gene lookup returns CDR1 SGHAT and CDR2 FQNNGV. The CDR3 bases are TGTGCCAGCAGCTTAGAAGGACTGTATAATTCACCCCTCCACTTT. It translates to CASSLEGLYNSPLHF.

This clone was detected a few times. This sequence joins TRBV18 and TRBJ2-7, with 8 bases matching TRBD1. V was pared by 4 bases and J by 2 bases, with 4 bases of the junction left unmatched. The V gene's germline CDR1 is KGHSH and CDR2 LQKENI. This CDR3 is 14 amino acids long. The CDR3 DNA sequence: TGTGCCAGCTCACGACAGGGGATGACCTACGAGCAGTACTTC. It translates to CASSRQGMTYEQYF.

This chain uses TRBV5-8 with TRBJ2-3; TRBD1 matches at 9 bases. Germline V lookup: CDR1 SGHTS, CDR2 YDEGEE. With 4 bases clipped from V and 5 bases from J, the junction kept 2 bases outside the gene matches. There are 13 residues in the CDR3. CDR3 loop: CASSRQGVDTQYF. Written as DNA, the CDR3 is TGTGCCAGCAGCCGACAGGGGGTAGATACGCAGTATTTT.

The V and J genes are TRBV11-2 and TRBJ1-6; 7 bases align to TRBD1. V lost 0 bases and J lost 7; bases outside the gene matches: 9. From germline, CDR1 is SGHAT and CDR2 FQNNGV. The CDR3 length is 17 residues. The CDR3 loop reads CASSLDPSRGRNSPLHF. The CDR3 DNA reads TGTGCCAGCAGCTTAGATCCTAGTAGGGGGCGGAATTCACCCCTCCACTTT.

The rearrangement uses TRBV5-5 and TRBJ2-1; 12 nucleotides line up with TRBD2. This CDR3 contains 15 residues. V gave up 2 bases and J gave up 6 bases; unmatched junction bases: 3. Germline CDR1 reads SGHKS; CDR2 reads YYEKEE (reference sequence). The CDR3, as DNA: TGTGCCAGCAGCTTTTCTAGCGGGGGGGTCAATGAGCAGTTCTTC. Its translation is CASSFSSGGVNEQFF.

The V call is TRBV28, the J call TRBJ2-5, with TRBD2 as a possible D gene (6 bases). This CDR3 has 14 amino acids. Between the trimmed V and J ends, which lost 8 bases and 4 bases, there was a span of 17 bases. CDR1 is MDHEN and CDR2 is SYDVKM in the germline V gene. The CDR3: CASGGRGWGETQYF. The CDR3 nucleotides are TGTGCCAGCGGCGGCCGGGGGTGGGGAGAGACCCAGTACTTC.

In its sample, this clone was seen a few times. V gene TRBV5-6 combines with J gene TRBJ2-2; the D is unclear. Germline V gene sequence: CDR1 SGHDT, CDR2 YYEEEE. Trimming stripped 2 bases from V and 1 base from J, with 3 bases between. The CDR3 loop spans 13 amino acids. CDR3 nucleotides: TGTGCCAGCAGCTTACAGAACACCGGGGAGCTGTTTTTT. It is translated as CASSLQNTGELFF.

The V gene is TRBV7-9, the J gene TRBJ1-3; TRBD1 matches 8 bases. The junction had 7 bases not matched to a gene; V was cut back by 2 bases and J by 4 bases. Germline lookup yields CDR1 SEHNR and CDR2 FQNEAQ (reference sequence). CDR3 length equals 16 residues. The CDR3: CASSLLNRGSGNTIYF. CDR3 nucleotides: TGTGCCAGCAGCTTACTAAACAGGGGGTCAGGAAACACCATATATTTT.

This clone appeared once. The rearrangement joins TRBV2 to TRBJ2-1, with 10 positions matching TRBD2. Germline CDR1 is SNHLY and CDR2 is FYNNEI. V was pared by 5 bases and J by 8 bases, with 9 bases of the junction left unmatched. The CDR3 sequence is 15 residues long. The CDR3 sequence is CASSRASGGGDEQFF. CDR3 coding DNA: TGTGCCAGCAGTCGGGCTAGCGGGGGCGGGGATGAGCAGTTCTTC.

This chain uses TRBV5-1 with TRBJ2-4, with a weak D call TRBD2 (6 bases). The length of the CDR3 is 17 residues. CDR1 SGHRS and CDR2 YFSETQ come from the germline V gene. Trimming cost V 0 bases and J 7 bases, with 20 bases left between them. The CDR3 DNA reads as TGCGCCAGCAGCTTGGCACTTACCCTCCGGGGGAAGAACATTCAGTACTTC. It yields the protein CASSLALTLRGKNIQYF.

The chain combines TRBV4-1 with TRBJ2-1; the D is unclear. Germline V lookup: CDR1 MGHRA, CDR2 YSYEKL. V was trimmed by 1 base and J by 7 bases, leaving 20 bases between them. The CDR3 totals 17 residues. The CDR3 DNA is TGCGCCAGCAGCCAAGCCGCCATAGCCTCCCCTTTTAATGAGCAGTTCTTC. This gives the protein CASSQAAIASPFNEQFF.

The V call is TRBV7-9, the J call TRBJ2-1; D is uncertain. The germline V gene encodes CDR1 SEHNR and CDR2 FQNEAQ (reference sequence). V shed 2 bases and J shed 0 bases, with 17 bases lying between them. CDR3 length: 18 residues. In DNA form, the CDR3 reads TGTGCCAGCAGCTTATTCCCCACGGGTGCTTTCTCCTACAATGAGCAGTTCTTC. Residues: CASSLFPTGAFSYNEQFF.

The chain combines TRBV11-2 with TRBJ1-6, with 9 bases matching TRBD1. J lost 9 bases, V lost 0 bases, and 6 bases had no gene match. The CDR3 is 16 amino acids. Per the germline V gene, CDR1 is SGHAT and CDR2 is FQNNGV. The CDR3 DNA is TGTGCCAGCAGCTTAGATACAGGGGGCGCCAGTTCACCCCTCCACTTT. Protein: CASSLDTGGASSPLHF.

V is TRBV18 and J is TRBJ1-3, with D maybe TRBD1 (5 bases). With 8 bases removed from V and 2 bases from J, the gap between germline ends came to 22 bases. CDR3 length equals 17 residues. In germline, CDR1 is KGHSH, CDR2 LQKENI. The CDR3 sequence is CASQPRQRRMPGNTIYF. The CDR3 DNA follows: TGTGCCAGCCAGCCCCGACAGCGACGGATGCCTGGAAACACCATATATTTT. Full variable domain (remainder filled in from reference TRBV18 and TRBJ1-3): NAGVMQNPRHLVRRRGQEARLRCSPMKGHSHVYWYRQLPEEGLKFMVYLQKENIIDESGMPKERFSAEFPKEGPSILRIQQVVRGDSAAYFCASQPRQRRMPGNTIYFGEGSWLTVV.

The rearrangement links TRBV11-2 to TRBJ2-6; D may be TRBD2 (6 bases). Trimming removed 3 bases from V and 0 bases from J, with 12 bases in between. Germline CDR1 reads SGHAT; CDR2 reads FQNNGV. The CDR3 runs 17 residues. This chain's CDR3 is CASSFGTFSSGANVLTF. In DNA, the CDR3 is TGTGCCAGCAGCTTCGGGACTTTTTCCTCTGGGGCCAACGTCCTGACTTTC.

The chain carries TRBV15 and TRBJ2-1; a possible D gene is TRBD2 (6 bases). Germline lookup yields CDR1 LNHNV and CDR2 YYDKDF (reference sequence). The V end was cut by 4 bases, the J end by 6 bases, with 22 bases between. The CDR3 is 17 residues long. The CDR3 coding sequence is TGTGCCACCAGCACCGATTCCGGGAGAATGATTCGCAATGAGCAGTTCTTC. It encodes CATSTDSGRMIRNEQFF.

The gene calls are TRBV5-1 and TRBJ2-1; D is unclear. This CDR3 has 15 residues. CDR1 SGHRS and CDR2 YFSETQ come from the germline V gene. Trimming removed 0 bases from V and 4 bases from J, with 11 bases in between. CDR3 in DNA: TGCGCCAGCAGCTTGGCCTTCAGACTTTACAATGAGCAGTTCTTC. It specifies CASSLAFRLYNEQFF.

The chain uses TRBV5-4 and TRBJ2-1; TRBD2 aligns across 10 bases. V shed 3 bases, J shed 8 bases, and the junction held 11 bases outside the gene matches. The CDR3 contains 16 residues. The germline V gene has CDR1 SGHNT and CDR2 YYREEE (reference sequence). CDR3 in DNA: TGTGCCAGCAGCTCCTATCTAGCGGGGGCCGGGGATGAGCAGTTCTTC. Its translation is CASSSYLAGAGDEQFF.

The chain combines TRBV19 with TRBJ2-7; D may be TRBD1 (6 bases). The V end was cut by 3 bases, the J end by 5 bases, with 11 bases between. CDR3 length equals 13 residues. Germline V gene sequence: CDR1 LNHDA, CDR2 SQIVND (reference sequence). CDR3 DNA: TGTGCCAGTAGTATCCCACAGGGAAACGAGCAGTACTTC. This sequence encodes CASSIPQGNEQYF.

The sample holds one count of this clone. CDR3 loop: CASSELLDTQYF. The DNA for the CDR3 is TGTGCCAGCAGTGAACTTCTGGATACGCAGTATTTT. The chain combines TRBV6-1 with TRBJ2-3; D gene unclear. The CDR3 loop spans 12 amino acids. From germline, CDR1 is MNHNS and CDR2 SASEGT. V shed 2 bases and J shed 6 bases, with 6 bases lying between them.

This clone was recorded a few times. V is TRBV9 and J is TRBJ2-7, with TRBD2 matching 7 bases. Germline CDR1 reads SGDLS; CDR2 reads YYNGEE. CDR3 length: 16 residues. The J segment lost 3 bases and the V segment lost 0 bases, leaving 9 bases of the junction unmatched. The CDR3 reads CASSVDDSGGSYEQYF. CDR3 DNA sequence: TGTGCCAGCAGCGTAGATGATTCCGGCGGGAGCTACGAGCAGTACTTC. The entire variable domain, with the rest obtained from reference TRBV9 and TRBJ2-7, is as follows: DSGVTQTPKHLITATGQRVTLRCSPRSGDLSVYWYQQSLDQGLQFLIQYYNGEERAKGNILERFSAQQFPDLHSELNLSSLELGDSALYFCASSVDDSGGSYEQYFGPGTRLTVT.

The CDR3: CASSQEADRGGIYGYTF. CDR3 in DNA: TGTGCCAGCAGCCAAGAGGCGGACAGGGGAGGAATCTATGGCTACACCTTC. This chain uses TRBV4-2 with TRBJ1-2; 9 bases are a match to TRBD1. This CDR3 has 17 amino acids. With V trimmed by 0 bases and J by 4 bases, 9 bases remained unmatched. In germline, CDR1 is LGHNA, CDR2 YNFKEQ.

The chain has TRBV6-1 and TRBJ2-3; possible D gene TRBD1, 6 bases. Germline V CDR1 and CDR2: MNHNS, SASEGT. The CDR3 has 14 amino acids. Trimming left V 3 bases short and J 2 bases short, with 9 bases between. CDR3 sequence: CASSEDSSTDTQYF. The CDR3 region has the DNA TGTGCCAGCAGTGAGGACAGTTCCACAGATACGCAGTATTTT.